The next 24 T cell receptor beta chains were all read from a single sample in a study of T-cell reconstitution after alpha-beta-depleted transplantation in children. Unique molecular identifiers tagged the TCRbeta library. TCRdb processed the PCR reads anew with MiXCR; each CDR3 protein has one entry. This sample has some 240,000 distinct CDR3 sequences, with roughly a tenth found just once. Sequencing used PBMCs from the stem cell graft donor, obtained from the stem cell graft. The receptors were sampled from a human donor who donated a stem cell graft to a child with SCID.

The chain links TRBV6-4 to TRBJ2-3, with 9 bases matching TRBD2. V was clipped by 0 bases and J by 1 base; unmatched bases: 2. This CDR3 has 16 amino acids. Looked up from germline, CDR1 is MRHNA and CDR2 is SNTAGT. The chain's CDR3 is CASSDSRTSGTDTQYF. The CDR3 nucleotides read TGTGCCAGCAGTGACTCGCGGACTAGCGGCACAGATACGCAGTATTTT.

This clonotype showed up many times. V usage is TRBV24-1 and J usage is TRBJ2-7, with D hard to call. With 6 bases removed from V and 1 base from J, the gap between germline ends came to 9 bases. The CDR3 contains 13 residues. Germline V gene lookup returns CDR1 KGHDR and CDR2 SFDVKD. This CDR3 is CATSHPSSYEQYF. For the CDR3, the DNA is TGTGCCACCAGTCACCCCAGTTCCTACGAGCAGTACTTC.

This clonotype was observed many times. The V call is TRBV19, the J call TRBJ1-6, with D unclear. CDR3 size: 15 residues. The ends were cut back, 1 base at V and 7 bases at J, with 11 bases in the middle. Germline assignment: CDR1 LNHDA and CDR2 SQIVND (reference sequence). The CDR3 spells CASSIGRERNSPLHF. In nucleotides, the CDR3 is TGTGCCAGTAGTATAGGTAGGGAGAGGAATTCACCCCTCCACTTT. Complete variable domain (other parts from reference TRBV19 and TRBJ1-6): DGGITQSPKYLFRKEGQNVTLSCEQNLNHDAMYWYRQDPGQGLRLIYYSQIVNDFQKGDIAEGYSVSREKKESFPLTVTSAQKNPTAFYLCASSIGRERNSPLHFGNGTRLTVT.

This clonotype was observed many times. This rearrangement joins TRBV6-1 to TRBJ1-1, with D perhaps matching TRBD1 (5 bases). The CDR3 consists of 15 residues. Per germline, CDR1 MNHNS and CDR2 SASEGT. V lost 5 bases and J lost 1, with 14 bases in between. CDR3 in amino acids: CASSQRRGSNTEAFF. The CDR3 region has the DNA TGTGCCAGCAGTCAACGAAGGGGCTCGAACACTGAAGCTTTCTTT.

This clonotype appeared many times. Here the CDR3 reads CASSSLPGQGTDTQYF. The DNA of the CDR3 is TGTGCCAGCAGCTCCCTGCCGGGACAGGGCACAGATACGCAGTATTTT. The chain joins TRBV7-2 to TRBJ2-3; 8 bases are shared with TRBD1. J lost 1 base, V lost 4 bases, and 7 bases had no gene match. The germline V gene has CDR1 SGHTA and CDR2 FQGNSA. The CDR3 sequence is 16 residues long. Full variable domain (remainder filled in from reference TRBV7-2 and TRBJ2-3): GAGVSQSPSNKVTEKGKDVELRCDPISGHTALYWYRQSLGQGLEFLIYFQGNSAPDKSGLPSDRFSAERTGGSVSTLTIQRTQQEDSAVYLCASSSLPGQGTDTQYFGPGTRLTVL.

This clonotype has a count of ten or more. V is TRBV7-2 and J is TRBJ2-5; D remains unclear. The CDR3 spans 13 residues. Germline V gene data show CDR1 as SGHTA and CDR2 as FQGNSA. Trimming cost V 2 bases and J 9 bases, with 13 bases left between them. In nucleotides, the CDR3 is TGTGCCAGCAGCTTAAATGTCCCTTTCCCCCAGTACTTC. Its protein is CASSLNVPFPQYF. The whole variable domain, filled in from reference TRBV7-2 and TRBJ2-5, reads GAGVSQSPSNKVTEKGKDVELRCDPISGHTALYWYRQSLGQGLEFLIYFQGNSAPDKSGLPSDRFSAERTGGSVSTLTIQRTQQEDSAVYLCASSLNVPFPQYFGPGTRLLVL.

There are many counts of this clonotype. The chain has TRBV5-1 and TRBJ2-1, with D unclear. V lost 5 bases, J lost 0 bases, and 9 bases lay in between. The CDR3 extends over 14 amino acids. Germline assignment: CDR1 SGHRS and CDR2 YFSETQ. The DNA of the CDR3 is TGCGCCAGCAGGGCACAGAGCTCCTACAATGAGCAGTTCTTC. As protein: CASRAQSSYNEQFF.

CDR3 sequence: CASSGTGGARETQYF. DNA of the CDR3: TGTGCCAGCTCTGGGACAGGGGGCGCCAGGGAGACCCAGTACTTC. The V and J genes are TRBV18 and TRBJ2-5; 12 bases line up with TRBD1. J was trimmed by 5 bases and V by 6 bases; bases with no gene match: 7. This CDR3 has 15 amino acids. From germline, CDR1 is KGHSH and CDR2 LQKENI.

In its sample, this clonotype was seen a few times. As DNA, the CDR3 is TGTGCCAGCCAATCGGCGTTGGGGCCCCAGCATTTT. Translating gives CASQSALGPQHF. The chain uses TRBV6-5 and TRBJ1-5; D is uncertain. The V end lost 8 bases, the J end lost 9 bases, and 14 bases lay between the germline ends. CDR1 is MNHEY, CDR2 SVGAGI, per germline. The CDR3 runs 12 residues.

This clonotype was detected ten times or more. This chain links TRBV6-6 with TRBJ1-6, with D unresolved. CDR1 is MNHNY and CDR2 is SVGAGI in the germline V gene (reference sequence). The CDR3 sequence is 13 residues long. V was cut by 5 bases and J by 7 bases, with 9 bases left in between. CDR3 sequence reads: CASSTLWNSPLHF. Written as DNA, the CDR3 is TGTGCCAGCAGTACCCTATGGAATTCACCCCTCCACTTT.

This clonotype was observed at least ten times. The chain employs TRBV5-6 and TRBJ1-6, with D uncertain. Trimming cost V 1 base and J 7 bases, with 12 bases left between them. Germline CDR1 reads SGHDT; CDR2 reads YYEEEE. This CDR3 is 15 amino acids long. The CDR3: CASSLIGRENSPLHF. The CDR3, as DNA: TGTGCCAGCAGCTTGATCGGGAGGGAGAATTCACCCCTCCACTTT.

There are many counts of this clonotype. The CDR3 loop is CAISGDTQYNEQFF. CDR3 DNA: TGTGCCATCAGTGGGGACACGCAGTACAATGAGCAGTTCTTC. The chain carries TRBV10-3 and TRBJ2-1, with a weak D call TRBD1 (6 bases). The CDR3 is 14 amino acids. Trimming left V 4 bases short and J 4 bases short, with 11 bases between. Germline V gives CDR1 ENHRY, CDR2 SYGVKD.

This clonotype appeared many times. The chain links TRBV5-5 to TRBJ2-3; 9 nucleotides line up with TRBD1. CDR1 is SGHKS and CDR2 is YYEKEE in the germline V gene (reference sequence). This CDR3 is built from 17 residues. V gave up 3 bases and J gave up 4 bases; unmatched junction bases: 12. CDR3 loop: CASSSGLTGGRPDTQYF. The CDR3 nucleotides are TGTGCCAGCAGCTCAGGATTGACAGGGGGTCGGCCAGATACGCAGTATTTT. The full variable domain, completed using reference TRBV5-5 and TRBJ2-3, is DAGVTQSPTHLIKTRGQQVTLRCSPISGHKSVSWYQQVLGQGPQFIFQYYEKEERGRGNFPDRFSARQFPNYSSELNVNALLLGDSALYLCASSSGLTGGRPDTQYFGPGTRLTVL.

The V and J genes are TRBV5-6 and TRBJ2-3; D uncertain. The V end was cut by 5 bases, the J end by 8 bases, with 15 bases between. The germline V gene has CDR1 SGHDT and CDR2 YYEEEE. The CDR3 has 13 amino acids. CDR3 DNA: TGTGCCAGCAGTTCTGCGGTTGGGGTTACGCAGTATTTT. Its protein is CASSSAVGVTQYF.

Many counts were recorded for this clonotype. The chain uses TRBV12-5 and TRBJ2-5; weak D call: TRBD2 (5 bases). V was shortened by 4 bases and J by 1 base, with 7 bases between the two germline ends. CDR1 and CDR2 from the germline V gene are LGHNT and FRNRAP. The length of the CDR3 is 13 residues. The CDR3 DNA reads as TGTGCTAGTGGTTCCGGACTCCAAGAGACCCAGTACTTC. Protein product: CASGSGLQETQYF.

In this sample, this clonotype turned up many times. The J gene is TRBJ2-2, the V gene TRBV3-1, with D perhaps TRBD1 (6 bases). The CDR3 is made up of 16 amino acids. Trimming removed 6 bases at V and 6 bases at J, with 20 bases between. The germline V gene encodes CDR1 LGHDT and CDR2 YNNKEL (reference sequence). CDR3 loop: CASRKGEKRGSGELFF. DNA for the CDR3: TGTGCCAGCAGGAAGGGGGAGAAGAGGGGGTCCGGGGAGCTGTTTTTT.

This clonotype was recorded a few times. J is TRBJ2-1 and V is TRBV12-3 or TRBV12-4, with TRBD1 identical over 8 bases. J was trimmed by 12 bases and V by 5 bases; bases with no gene match: 9. This CDR3 has 13 amino acids. CDR3 nucleotide sequence: TGTGCCAGCAGTATCGCAGGGGGCGCGGGGCAGTTCTTC. Amino acids: CASSIAGGAGQFF.

The table lists this clonotype with many counts. The chain couples TRBV12-3 or TRBV12-4 to TRBJ2-2; TRBD1 matches at 10 bases. The V gene end was trimmed by 3 bases and the J gene end by 4 bases; junction bases not matched to a gene: 8. This CDR3 has 17 residues. Here the CDR3 DNA reads TGTGCCAGCAGTTTTTCGGGACAGGGGAGCTTCACCGGGGAGCTGTTTTTT. Translation gives CASSFSGQGSFTGELFF.

This clonotype appeared many times. The rearrangement joins TRBV12-3 or TRBV12-4 to TRBJ1-4; 7 nucleotides match TRBD1. J was trimmed by 8 bases and V by 6 bases; bases with no gene match: 6. The CDR3 has 13 amino acids. The CDR3: CASSPGGGEKLFF. The CDR3 DNA sequence: TGTGCCAGCAGCCCAGGGGGGGGGGAAAAACTGTTTTTT.

A note on this clonotype: This may stem from a read error, because a much larger clone lies one nucleotide away. The rearrangement joins TRBV5-1 to TRBJ2-3; no clear D. The V gene lost 9 bases and the J gene lost 2 bases, with 13 bases spanning the gap. CDR1 and CDR2 (germline): SGHRS, YFSETQ. The CDR3 length is 13 residues. In DNA form, the CDR3 reads TGCGCCAACCAAGTCCTCCCCACAGATACGCAGTATTTT. Translating gives CANQVLPTDTQYF.

The chain's CDR3 is CSVELWGVYTEAFF. CDR3 bases: TGCAGCGTTGAGCTCTGGGGAGTGTATACTGAAGCTTTCTTT. This rearrangement joins TRBV29-1 to TRBJ1-1; no clear D gene. This CDR3 has 14 residues. Trimming took 3 bases from V and 5 from J, leaving 16 bases between them. Germline V CDR1 and CDR2: SQVTM, ANQGSEA.

V and J are TRBV12-3 or TRBV12-4 and TRBJ2-1; no clear D. This CDR3 has 15 amino acids. Trimming took 8 bases from V and 1 from J, leaving 15 bases between them. CDR3 sequence (DNA): TGTGCCAGCCGAACTGGGCAGAGTTCCTACAATGAGCAGTTCTTC. Translation gives CASRTGQSSYNEQFF.

Ten or more counts support this clonotype. The chain uses TRBV5-1 and TRBJ1-1, with no clear D. V was cut by 2 bases and J by 0 bases, with 11 bases left in between. Germline V gene data show CDR1 as SGHRS and CDR2 as YFSETQ. The CDR3 is made up of 15 amino acids. The CDR3 loop reads CASSFSVGMNTEAFF. The CDR3 nucleotides are TGCGCCAGCAGCTTTAGTGTGGGGATGAACACTGAAGCTTTCTTT.

In this sample, this clonotype turned up many times. This sequence joins TRBV7-2 and TRBJ2-1; perhaps TRBD2 as D (6 bases). This CDR3 contains 15 residues. The germline V gene has CDR1 SGHTA and CDR2 FQGNSA. V was pared by 0 bases and J by 7 bases, with 13 bases between. CDR3 nucleotide sequence: TGTGCCAGCAGCTTAGCGGGCGGGGATTATAATGAGCAGTTCTTC. This sequence encodes CASSLAGGDYNEQFF.